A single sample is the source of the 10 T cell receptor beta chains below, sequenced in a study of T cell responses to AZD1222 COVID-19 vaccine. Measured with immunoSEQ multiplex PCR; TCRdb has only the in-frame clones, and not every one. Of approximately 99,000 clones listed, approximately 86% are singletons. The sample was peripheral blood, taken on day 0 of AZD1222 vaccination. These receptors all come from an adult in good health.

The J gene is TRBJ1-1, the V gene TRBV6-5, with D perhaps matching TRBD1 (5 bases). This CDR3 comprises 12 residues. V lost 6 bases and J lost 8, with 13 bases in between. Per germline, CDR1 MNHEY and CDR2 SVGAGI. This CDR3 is CASREGRAEAFF. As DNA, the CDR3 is TGTGCCAGCAGAGAGGGACGTGCAGAAGCTTTCTTT.

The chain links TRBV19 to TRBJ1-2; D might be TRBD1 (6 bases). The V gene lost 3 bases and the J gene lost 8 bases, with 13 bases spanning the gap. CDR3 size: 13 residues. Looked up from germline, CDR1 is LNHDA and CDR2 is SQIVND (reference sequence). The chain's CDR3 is CASSMRQGIGYTF. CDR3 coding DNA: TGTGCCAGTAGTATGCGGCAGGGGATCGGCTACACCTTC.

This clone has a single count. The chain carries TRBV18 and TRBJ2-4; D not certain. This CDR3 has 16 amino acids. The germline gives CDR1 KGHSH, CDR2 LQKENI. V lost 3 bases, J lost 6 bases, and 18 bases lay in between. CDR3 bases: TGTGCCAGCTCACCCCCTAGTCTTTCGGGCGGAAACATTCAGTACTTC. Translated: CASSPPSLSGGNIQYF.

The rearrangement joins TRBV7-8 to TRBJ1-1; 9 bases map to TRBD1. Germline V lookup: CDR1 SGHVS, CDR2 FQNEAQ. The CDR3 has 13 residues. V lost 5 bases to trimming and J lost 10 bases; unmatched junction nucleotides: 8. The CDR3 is CASSGTGTGRAFF. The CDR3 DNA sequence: TGTGCCAGCAGCGGTACCGGGACAGGGAGAGCTTTCTTT.

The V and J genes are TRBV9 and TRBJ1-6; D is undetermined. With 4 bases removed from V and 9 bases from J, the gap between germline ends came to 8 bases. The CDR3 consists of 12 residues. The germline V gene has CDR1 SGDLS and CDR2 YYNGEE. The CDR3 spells CASSSPSSPLHF. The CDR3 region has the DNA TGTGCCAGCAGCTCCCCATCTTCACCCCTCCACTTT.

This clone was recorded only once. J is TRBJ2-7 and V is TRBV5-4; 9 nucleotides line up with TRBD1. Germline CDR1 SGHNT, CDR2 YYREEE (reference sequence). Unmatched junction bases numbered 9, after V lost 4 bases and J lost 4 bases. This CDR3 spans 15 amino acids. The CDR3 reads CASSRLTGGVYEQYF. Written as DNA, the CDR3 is TGTGCCAGCAGCAGACTAACAGGGGGCGTGTACGAGCAGTACTTC.

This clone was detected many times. The CDR3 is CASSYNTGVQPQHF. In DNA, the CDR3 is TGTGCCAGCAGTTACAATACAGGGGTTCAGCCCCAGCATTTT. The V gene is TRBV6-2 or TRBV6-3, the J gene TRBJ1-5; 7 bases are a match to TRBD1. Unmatched junction bases numbered 4, after V lost 2 bases and J lost 6 bases. Per the germline V gene, CDR1 is MNHEY and CDR2 is SVGEGT. The CDR3 runs to 14 residues.

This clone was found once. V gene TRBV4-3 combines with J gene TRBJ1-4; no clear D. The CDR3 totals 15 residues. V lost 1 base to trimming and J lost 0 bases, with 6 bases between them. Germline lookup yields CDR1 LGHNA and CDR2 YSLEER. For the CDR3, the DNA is TGCGCCAGCAGCCAAGGATCCGCAACTAATGAAAAACTGTTTTTT. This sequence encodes CASSQGSATNEKLFF.

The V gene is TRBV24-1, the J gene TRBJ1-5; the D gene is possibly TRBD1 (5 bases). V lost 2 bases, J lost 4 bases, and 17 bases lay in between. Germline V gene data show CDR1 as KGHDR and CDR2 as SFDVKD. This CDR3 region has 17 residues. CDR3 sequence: CATSDSPQRGGNQPQHF. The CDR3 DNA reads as TGTGCCACCAGTGATTCCCCGCAGCGGGGGGGAAATCAGCCCCAGCATTTT.

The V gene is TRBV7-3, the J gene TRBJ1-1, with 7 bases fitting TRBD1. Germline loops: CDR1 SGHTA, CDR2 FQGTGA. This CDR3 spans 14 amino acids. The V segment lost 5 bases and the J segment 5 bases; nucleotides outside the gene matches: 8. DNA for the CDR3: TGTGCCAGCAGCCCTACGACAGGGTCTACTGAAGCTTTCTTT. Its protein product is CASSPTTGSTEAFF. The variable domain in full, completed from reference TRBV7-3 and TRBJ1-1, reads GAGVSQTPSNKVTEKGKYVELRCDPISGHTALYWYRQSLGQGPEFLIYFQGTGAADDSGLPNDRFFAVRPEGSVSTLKIQRTERGDSAVYLCASSPTTGSTEAFFGQGTRLTVV.